This T cell receptor beta chain emerged from a study of OX40 agonist ivuxolimab in advanced cancers. Patients had blood sampled at baseline and again on cycle 4 day 1 and cycle 7 day 1. This clone has a handful of counts. V shed 5 bases, J shed 2 bases, and the junction held 8 bases outside the gene matches. The germline gives CDR1 LNHDA, CDR2 SQIVND (reference sequence). CDR3 length equals 16 residues. Only in-frame clones appear in the TCRdb table, and some are missing; sequencing was by immunoSEQ multiplex PCR. The sample contains more than 45,000 clones, roughly 83% of which appear only once. This sequence joins TRBV19 and TRBJ1-4; the match to TRBD1 covers 7 bases. This specimen consisted of CD4+ or CD8+ T cells sorted from blood, obtained in a trial of the OX40 agonist ivuxolimab. This receptor was taken from an adult with an advanced solid tumor such as melanoma, head and neck, liver or kidney cancer. For the CDR3, the DNA is TGTGCCAGTAGTCAGAAGGGGGCTTTGACTAATGAAAAACTGTTTTTT. As protein: CASSQKGALTNEKLFF.